These 22 T cell receptor beta chains originate from one sample sequenced in a study of human T cells and chemical hapten exposure. Each CDR3 protein gets one entry after TCRdb re-called the RACE reads with MiXCR. The table shows around 160,000 distinct CDR3 sequences, with roughly 14% occurring only once. Time point meaning: patch test 1, 2 weeks after DPC sensitization. Documented treatment: therapeutic diphenylcyclopropenone sensitization with weekly scalp DPC. The sample here was whole blood, taken in connection with sensitization to the hapten diphenylcyclopropenone (DPC). Every receptor here comes from a woman aged 30 to 39 with alopecia areata. Some clones in this sample may be carry-over from other donors' samples.

This clonotype was recorded many times. The chain employs TRBV30 and TRBJ2-3; the D is unclear. Per germline, CDR1 GTSNPN and CDR2 SVGIG (reference sequence). The CDR3 covers 14 residues. Trimming shortened V by 4 bases and J by 2 bases, and 13 bases separated the two germline ends. CDR3 sequence reads: CAWTSRLITDTQYF. CDR3 coding DNA: TGTGCCTGGACGTCCCGTTTAATCACAGATACGCAGTATTTT.

The V and J genes are TRBV6-5 and TRBJ2-2; no clear D gene. In germline, CDR1 is MNHEY, CDR2 SVGAGI. The V end was cut by 6 bases, the J end by 6 bases, with 8 bases between. CDR3 length: 12 residues. CDR3 bases: TGTGCCAGCAGACAGACCCCCGGGGAGCTGTTTTTT. It codes for CASRQTPGELFF.

This clonotype was seen more than once but under ten times. The chain links TRBV9 to TRBJ1-6; a weak D match, TRBD1 (6 bases). Germline assignment: CDR1 SGDLS and CDR2 YYNGEE. V lost 3 bases and J lost 7, with 14 bases in between. There are 15 residues in the CDR3. The CDR3 is CASSAGPGQNSPLHF. The CDR3 nucleotides read TGTGCCAGCAGCGCAGGGCCAGGACAGAATTCACCCCTCCACTTT.

The genes are TRBV29-1 and TRBJ1-1; tentatively, D is TRBD1 (5 bases). Germline lookup yields CDR1 SQVTM and CDR2 ANQGSEA. The CDR3 is made up of 14 amino acids. Trimming took off 6 bases at V and 8 bases at J, with 22 bases between the two ends. The CDR3 DNA follows: TGCAGCGTACAACCCGGGCCTCAGGGCACCGAAGCTTTCTTT. Residues: CSVQPGPQGTEAFF.

CDR3 nucleotides: TGCGCCAGCAGCATCGGGACAGGGTATCGGACCAATGAAGCTTTCTTT. Its protein is CASSIGTGYRTNEAFF. The chain employs TRBV5-1 and TRBJ1-1, with TRBD1 matching 9 bases. Trimming at V came to 4 bases and at J to 7 bases, leaving 14 bases not matched to a gene. Germline CDR1 SGHRS, CDR2 YFSETQ. The CDR3 has 16 residues.

This chain's CDR3 is CASSLGRGKPYEQYF. For the CDR3, the DNA is TGTGCCAGCAGCTTGGGACGCGGCAAGCCGTACGAGCAGTACTTC. The chain links TRBV5-4 to TRBJ2-7, with D uncertain. This CDR3 is 15 amino acids long. The V end was cut by 0 bases, the J end by 4 bases, with 14 bases between. Per the germline V gene, CDR1 is SGHNT and CDR2 is YYREEE (reference sequence).

This clonotype was observed a handful of times. V usage is TRBV18 and J usage is TRBJ2-7; D is unresolved. The germline gives CDR1 KGHSH, CDR2 LQKENI. Trimming took off 5 bases at V and 1 base at J, with 9 bases between the two ends. CDR3 length: 13 residues. CDR3 sequence (DNA): TGTGCCAGCTCATATCAGGATTCCTACGAGCAGTACTTC. It encodes CASSYQDSYEQYF. The full variable domain, with the rest looked up from reference TRBV18 and TRBJ2-7, is NAGVMQNPRHLVRRRGQEARLRCSPMKGHSHVYWYRQLPEEGLKFMVYLQKENIIDESGMPKERFSAEFPKEGPSILRIQQVVRGDSAAYFCASSYQDSYEQYFGPGTRLTVT.

J is TRBJ2-7 and V is TRBV5-4, with 7 positions matching TRBD2. Trimming at V came to 4 bases and at J to 0 bases, leaving 10 bases not matched to a gene. The germline V gene has CDR1 SGHNT and CDR2 YYREEE (reference sequence). This CDR3 region has 16 residues. CDR3 in DNA: TGTGCCAGCAGCCCGGGAGGACGGACTAGCTCCTACGAGCAGTACTTC. Its translation: CASSPGGRTSSYEQYF.

This clonotype showed up many times. This chain joins TRBV6-2 or TRBV6-3 and TRBJ2-7, with 8 bases lining up with TRBD2. Trimming at V came to 8 bases and at J to 3 bases, leaving 6 bases not matched to a gene. The CDR3 extends over 13 amino acids. Per germline, CDR1 MNHEY and CDR2 SVGEGT. In nucleotides, the CDR3 is TGTGCCAGCGGATTAGCGGGGATCTACGAGCAGTACTTC. Its protein is CASGLAGIYEQYF.

A few counts support this clonotype. This rearrangement joins TRBV27 to TRBJ1-1; D not certain. CDR3 length equals 15 residues. The germline gives CDR1 MNHEY, CDR2 SMNVEV (reference sequence). V lost 5 bases, J lost 0 bases, and 13 bases lay in between. The DNA of the CDR3 is TGTGCCAGCAGTCCGAAACAGAGAATGAACACTGAAGCTTTCTTT. This codes for CASSPKQRMNTEAFF.

This clonotype was observed at least ten times. The chain joins TRBV7-2 to TRBJ2-3, with 7 positions matching TRBD2. With V trimmed by 5 bases and J by 4 bases, 9 bases remained unmatched. This CDR3 spans 15 amino acids. Looked up from germline, CDR1 is SGHTA and CDR2 is FQGNSA. The CDR3 bases are TGTGCCAGCAGCCCCCTGGCTAGCGGTGCAGATACGCAGTATTTT. It encodes CASSPLASGADTQYF.

This clonotype came up a few times. J is TRBJ2-5 and V is TRBV5-1, with D hard to call. The CDR3 is 13 residues long. V lost 4 bases, J lost 5 bases, and 12 bases lay in between. Germline V gene lookup returns CDR1 SGHRS and CDR2 YFSETQ. This CDR3 is CASSGEGRETQYF. The CDR3, as DNA: TGCGCCAGCAGCGGGGAAGGAAGGGAGACCCAGTACTTC.

This clonotype has only a few counts. The chain carries TRBV2 and TRBJ2-7; a possible D gene is TRBD1 (5 bases). The CDR3 contains 17 residues. Trimming stripped 1 base from V and 2 bases from J, with 18 bases between. Germline V lookup: CDR1 SNHLY, CDR2 FYNNEI. Here the CDR3 DNA reads TGTGCCAGCAGTGAAGGGGGCGCAAGGACGGTCCCCTACGAGCAGTACTTC. Protein: CASSEGGARTVPYEQYF.

This clonotype was picked up many times. V is TRBV2 and J is TRBJ1-4; no reliable D call. The V end lost 5 bases, the J end lost 8 bases, and 9 bases lay between the germline ends. Germline V gives CDR1 SNHLY, CDR2 FYNNEI. This CDR3 has 12 amino acids. CDR3 nucleotides: TGTGCCAGCAGTTACAAGAACGAAAAACTGTTTTTT. The encoded protein is CASSYKNEKLFF.

This clonotype was picked up a small number of times. The chain carries TRBV12-3 or TRBV12-4 and TRBJ2-1; 10 nucleotides match TRBD1. V dropped 5 bases and J dropped 7; count of bases not matched to a gene: 5. CDR3 size: 14 residues. For the CDR3, the DNA is TGTGCCAGCAGTCGGACAGGGGGAGTGAATGAGCAGTTCTTC. This sequence encodes CASSRTGGVNEQFF.

This clonotype was observed many times. V usage is TRBV19 and J usage is TRBJ2-5; D gene unclear. Germline V gives CDR1 LNHDA, CDR2 SQIVND (reference sequence). The CDR3 length is 13 residues. V was trimmed by 5 bases and J by 1 base, leaving 8 bases between them. The CDR3 sequence is CASSATVQETQYF. The CDR3 DNA reads TGTGCCAGTAGTGCGACGGTCCAAGAGACCCAGTACTTC.

This clonotype is a singleton in its sample. The V gene is TRBV4-1, the J gene TRBJ1-1; 7 bases match TRBD1. Germline V gene data show CDR1 as MGHRA and CDR2 as YSYEKL. The CDR3 runs to 15 residues. V trimming: 4 bases; J trimming: 10 bases; junction bases outside the gene matches: 15. CDR3 sequence: CASSLRQGFSSRAFF. Here the CDR3 DNA reads TGCGCCAGCAGCCTACGACAGGGTTTCTCCTCCCGAGCTTTCTTT.

The CDR3 DNA reads TGTGCCAGCAGTGAAGCGACCTCCACAGATACGCAGTATTTT. Translated: CASSEATSTDTQYF. This chain connects TRBV2 to TRBJ2-3; D unclear. The CDR3 length is 14 residues. The germline V gene has CDR1 SNHLY and CDR2 FYNNEI. V was cut by 0 bases and J by 2 bases, with 6 bases left in between.

The J gene is TRBJ2-4, the V gene TRBV20-1; D is uncertain. Deletions cut 4 bases from V and 11 bases from J, with 12 bases between. Germline V gives CDR1 DFQATT, CDR2 SNEGSKA (reference sequence). This CDR3 has 11 residues. CDR3 bases: TGCAGTGCTAACAGACCTCCTTTTCAGTACTTC. Protein product: CSANRPPFQYF.

J is TRBJ2-1 and V is TRBV29-1; 8 nucleotides match TRBD1. Germline V gene sequence: CDR1 SQVTM, CDR2 ANQGSEA. The CDR3 sequence is 15 residues long. Unmatched junction bases numbered 8, after V lost 7 bases and J lost 0 bases. The CDR3 DNA follows: TGCAGCGCTCCGGGACAGGAGAGCTCCTACAATGAGCAGTTCTTC. Its translation is CSAPGQESSYNEQFF.

In its sample, this clonotype was seen a few times. The chain carries TRBV6-5 and TRBJ1-4; 8 nucleotides line up with TRBD1. The CDR3 totals 14 residues. V was pared by 6 bases and J by 5 bases, with 5 bases of the junction left unmatched. Germline V gene sequence: CDR1 MNHEY, CDR2 SVGAGI. The CDR3 DNA sequence: TGTGCCAGCAGGCGACAGGGGAAGAATGAAAAACTGTTTTTT. It codes for CASRRQGKNEKLFF.

The chain links TRBV29-1 to TRBJ1-2; D gene uncertain. The germline CDR1 and CDR2 sequences are SQVTM and ANQGSEA. V was cut by 2 bases and J by 3 bases, with 1 base left in between. There are 10 residues in the CDR3. CDR3: CSVEYYGYTF. As DNA, the CDR3 is TGCAGCGTTGAATACTATGGCTACACCTTC. The complete variable domain, with remaining parts taken from reference TRBV29-1 and TRBJ1-2, reads SAVISQKPSRDICQRGTSLTIQCQVDSQVTMMFWYRQQPGQSLTLIATANQGSEATYESGFVIDKFPISRPNLTFSTLTVSNMSPEDSSIYLCSVEYYGYTFGSGTRLTVV.